This T cell receptor beta chain was observed in a study of neurological immune-mediated disorders. Background on the study: Disease course was recorded as relapsing-remitting for approximately 31 and secondary progressive for about 9% of the roughly 35 multiple sclerosis patients. The study's findings and limits: A possible signature was seen in one related-CDR3 cluster, into which phylogenetic grouping placed the repertoires of 18 of 34 multiple sclerosis patients.

CDR3 length equals 15 residues. The V and J ends lost 3 bases and 4 bases, in that order; junction bases with no gene match: 5. Germline lookup yields CDR1 MDHEN and CDR2 SYDVKM. This clonotype appeared many times. Antigen: not known. The making of cDNA relied on 5'RACE with 10-nucleotide random UMIs. A single record per CDR3 protein comes from TCRdb applying MiXCR to the 5' RACE reads. This table has some 76,000 distinct CDR3 sequences, 2.5% to 4% appearing once. The sequence derives from a woman between 50 and 59 years old with multiple sclerosis. The V and J genes are TRBV28 and TRBJ1-5; 8 bases map to TRBD1. The specimen sequenced was PBMCs. The DNA for the CDR3 is TGTGCCAGCAGTTTCTTGGACAGGGATAATCAGCCCCAGCATTTT. It translates to CASSFLDRDNQPQHF.